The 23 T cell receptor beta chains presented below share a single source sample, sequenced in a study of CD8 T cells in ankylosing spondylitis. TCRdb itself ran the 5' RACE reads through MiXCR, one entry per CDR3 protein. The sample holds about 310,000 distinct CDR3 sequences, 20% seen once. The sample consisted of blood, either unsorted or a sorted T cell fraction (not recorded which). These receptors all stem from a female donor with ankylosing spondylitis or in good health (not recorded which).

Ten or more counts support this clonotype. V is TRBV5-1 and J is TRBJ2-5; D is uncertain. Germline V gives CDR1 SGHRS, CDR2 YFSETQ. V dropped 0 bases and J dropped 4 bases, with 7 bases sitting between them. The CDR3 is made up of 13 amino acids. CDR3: CASSLDGGETQYF. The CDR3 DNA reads TGCGCCAGCAGCTTGGATGGTGGAGAGACCCAGTACTTC.

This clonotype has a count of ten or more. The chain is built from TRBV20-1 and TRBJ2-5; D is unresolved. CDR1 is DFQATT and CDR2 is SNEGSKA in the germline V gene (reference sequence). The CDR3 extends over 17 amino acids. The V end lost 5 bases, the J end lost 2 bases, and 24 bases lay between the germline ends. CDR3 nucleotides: TGCAGTGCTCACGTTCCTACAATCGCCGTGGTTCAAGAGACCCAGTACTTC. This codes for CSAHVPTIAVVQETQYF.

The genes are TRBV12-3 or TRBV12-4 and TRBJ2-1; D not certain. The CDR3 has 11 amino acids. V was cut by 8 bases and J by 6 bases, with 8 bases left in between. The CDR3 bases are TGTGCCAGCGGAGCCCTCAATGAGCAGTTCTTC. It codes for CASGALNEQFF.

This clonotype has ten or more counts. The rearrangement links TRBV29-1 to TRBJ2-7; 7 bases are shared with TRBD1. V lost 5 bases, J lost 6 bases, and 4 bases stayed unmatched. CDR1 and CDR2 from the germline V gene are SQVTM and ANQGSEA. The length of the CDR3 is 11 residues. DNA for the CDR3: TGCAGCGTTCGGACAGGTTCCGAGCAGTACTTC. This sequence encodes CSVRTGSEQYF.

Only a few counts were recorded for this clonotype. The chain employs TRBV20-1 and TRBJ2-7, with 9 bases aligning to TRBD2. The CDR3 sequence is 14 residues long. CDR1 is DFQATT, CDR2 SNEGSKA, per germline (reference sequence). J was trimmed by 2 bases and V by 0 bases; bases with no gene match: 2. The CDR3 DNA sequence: TGCAGTGCTAGAGAGCTAGCGGGACCCTACGAGCAGTACTTC. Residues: CSARELAGPYEQYF.

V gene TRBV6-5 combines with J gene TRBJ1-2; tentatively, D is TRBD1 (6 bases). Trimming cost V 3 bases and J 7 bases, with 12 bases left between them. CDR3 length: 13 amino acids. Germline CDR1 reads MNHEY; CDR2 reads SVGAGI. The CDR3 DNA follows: TGTGCCAGCAGTTATGGGGGCGCGGGTGGCTACACCTTC. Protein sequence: CASSYGGAGGYTF.

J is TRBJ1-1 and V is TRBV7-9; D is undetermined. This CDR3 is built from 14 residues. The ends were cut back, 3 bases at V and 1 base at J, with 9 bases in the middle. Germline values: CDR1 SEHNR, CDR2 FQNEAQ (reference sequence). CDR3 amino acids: CASSFEVGNTEAFF. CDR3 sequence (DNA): TGTGCCAGCAGCTTTGAGGTGGGGAACACTGAAGCTTTCTTT.

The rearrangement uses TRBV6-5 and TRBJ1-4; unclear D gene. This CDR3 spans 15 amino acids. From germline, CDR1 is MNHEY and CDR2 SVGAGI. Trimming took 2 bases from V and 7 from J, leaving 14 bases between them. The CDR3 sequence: CASSYRAGEGEKLFF. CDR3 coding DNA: TGTGCCAGCAGTTACCGGGCCGGGGAGGGTGAAAAACTGTTTTTT.

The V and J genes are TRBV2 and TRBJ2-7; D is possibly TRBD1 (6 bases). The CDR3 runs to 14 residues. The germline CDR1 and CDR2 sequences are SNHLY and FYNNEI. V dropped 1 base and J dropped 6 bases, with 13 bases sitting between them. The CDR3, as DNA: TGTGCCAGCAGTGAAGATCAGGGGATCGGCGAGCAGTACTTC. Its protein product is CASSEDQGIGEQYF.

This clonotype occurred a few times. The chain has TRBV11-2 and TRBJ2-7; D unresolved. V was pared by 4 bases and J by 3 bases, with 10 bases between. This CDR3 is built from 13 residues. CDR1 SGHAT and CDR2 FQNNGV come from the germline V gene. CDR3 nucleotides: TGTGCCAGCAGCTCCGACTCTTTCTACGAGCAGTACTTC. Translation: CASSSDSFYEQYF.

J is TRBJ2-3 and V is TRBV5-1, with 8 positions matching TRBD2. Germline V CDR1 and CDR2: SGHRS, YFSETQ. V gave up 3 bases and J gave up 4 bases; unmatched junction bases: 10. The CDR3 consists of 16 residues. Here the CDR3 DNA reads TGCGCCAGCAGCTACGCCTGGACTAGCTCGTCAGATACGCAGTATTTT. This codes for CASSYAWTSSSDTQYF.

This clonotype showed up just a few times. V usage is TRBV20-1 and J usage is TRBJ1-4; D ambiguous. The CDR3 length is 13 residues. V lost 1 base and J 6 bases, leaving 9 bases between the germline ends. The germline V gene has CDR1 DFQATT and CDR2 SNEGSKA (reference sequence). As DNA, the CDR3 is TGCAGTGCTAGAGCCTCGGGGTATGAAAAACTGTTTTTT. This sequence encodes CSARASGYEKLFF.

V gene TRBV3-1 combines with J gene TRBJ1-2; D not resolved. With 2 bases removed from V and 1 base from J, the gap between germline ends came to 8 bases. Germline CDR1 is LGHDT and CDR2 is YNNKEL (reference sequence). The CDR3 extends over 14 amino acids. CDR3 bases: TGTGCCAGCAGCCAATCCAACTTTAACTATGGCTACACCTTC. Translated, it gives CASSQSNFNYGYTF. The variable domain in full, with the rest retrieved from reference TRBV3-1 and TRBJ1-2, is DTAVSQTPKYLVTQMGNDKSIKCEQNLGHDTMYWYKQDSKKFLKIMFSYNNKELIINETVPNRFSPKSPDKAHLNLHINSLELGDSAVYFCASSQSNFNYGYTFGSGTRLTVV.

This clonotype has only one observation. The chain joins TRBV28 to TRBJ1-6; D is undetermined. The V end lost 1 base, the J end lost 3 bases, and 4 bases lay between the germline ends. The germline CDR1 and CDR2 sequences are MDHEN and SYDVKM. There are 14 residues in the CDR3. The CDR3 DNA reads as TGTGCCAGCAGTTTATCCCTCTATAATTCACCCCTCCACTTT. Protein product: CASSLSLYNSPLHF.

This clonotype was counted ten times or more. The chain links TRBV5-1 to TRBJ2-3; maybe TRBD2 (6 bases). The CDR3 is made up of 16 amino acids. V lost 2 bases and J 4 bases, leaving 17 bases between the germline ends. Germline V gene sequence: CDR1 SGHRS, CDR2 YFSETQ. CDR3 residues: CASSFGRRGGPDTQYF. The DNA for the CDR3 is TGCGCCAGCAGCTTTGGGAGGCGAGGAGGGCCAGATACGCAGTATTTT.

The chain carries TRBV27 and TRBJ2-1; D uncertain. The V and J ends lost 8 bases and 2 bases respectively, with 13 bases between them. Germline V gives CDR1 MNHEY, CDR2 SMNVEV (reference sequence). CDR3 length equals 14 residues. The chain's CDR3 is CASRPSRTYNEQFF. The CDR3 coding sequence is TGTGCCAGCCGCCCCTCGAGGACCTACAATGAGCAGTTCTTC.

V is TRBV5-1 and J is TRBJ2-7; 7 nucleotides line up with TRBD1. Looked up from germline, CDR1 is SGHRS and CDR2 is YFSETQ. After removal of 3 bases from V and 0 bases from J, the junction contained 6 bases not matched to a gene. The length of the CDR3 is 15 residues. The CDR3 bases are TGCGCCAGCAGCTGGGGGTGGGACAGCTCCTACGAGCAGTACTTC. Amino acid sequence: CASSWGWDSSYEQYF. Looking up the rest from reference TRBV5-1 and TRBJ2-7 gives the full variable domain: KAGVTQTPRYLIKTRGQQVTLSCSPISGHRSVSWYQQTPGQGLQFLFEYFSETQRNKGNFPGRFSGRQFSNSRSEMNVSTLELGDSALYLCASSWGWDSSYEQYFGPGTRLTVT.

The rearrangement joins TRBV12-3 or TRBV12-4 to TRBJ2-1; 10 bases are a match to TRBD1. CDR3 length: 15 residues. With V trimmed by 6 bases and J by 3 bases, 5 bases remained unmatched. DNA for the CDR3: TGTGCCAGCAGCTCGACAGGGGGCGACTACAATGAGCAGTTCTTC. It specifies CASSSTGGDYNEQFF.

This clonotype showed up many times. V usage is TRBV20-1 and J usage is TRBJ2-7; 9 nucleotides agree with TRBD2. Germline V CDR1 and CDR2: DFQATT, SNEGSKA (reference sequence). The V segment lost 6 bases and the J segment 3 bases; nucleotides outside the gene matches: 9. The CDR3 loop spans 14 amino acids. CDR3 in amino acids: CSASSGRGGYEQYF. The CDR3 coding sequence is TGCAGTGCAAGTAGCGGGAGAGGGGGCTACGAGCAGTACTTC.

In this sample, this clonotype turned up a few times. This CDR3 is CASSRRGLADADTQYF. DNA for the CDR3: TGTGCCAGCTCACGTAGGGGACTAGCAGATGCAGATACGCAGTATTTT. The J gene is TRBJ2-3, the V gene TRBV18; 9 bases match TRBD2. CDR1 and CDR2 from the germline V gene are KGHSH and LQKENI. V gave up 4 bases and J gave up 4 bases; unmatched junction bases: 9. The CDR3 length is 16 residues.

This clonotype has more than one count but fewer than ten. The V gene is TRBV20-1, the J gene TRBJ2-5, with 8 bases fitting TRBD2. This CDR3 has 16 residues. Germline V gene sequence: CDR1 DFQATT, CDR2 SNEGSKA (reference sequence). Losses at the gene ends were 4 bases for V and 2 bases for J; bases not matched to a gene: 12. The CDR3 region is CSATPLAGLLQETQYF. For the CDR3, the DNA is TGCAGTGCTACACCGTTAGCGGGACTTTTACAAGAGACCCAGTACTTC.

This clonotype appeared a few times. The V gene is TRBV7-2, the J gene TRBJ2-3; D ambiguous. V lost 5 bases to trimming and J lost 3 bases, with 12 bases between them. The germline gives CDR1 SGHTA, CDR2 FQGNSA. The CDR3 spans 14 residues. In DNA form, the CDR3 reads TGTGCCAGCAGCACCCAACCCGATACAGATACGCAGTATTTT. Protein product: CASSTQPDTDTQYF. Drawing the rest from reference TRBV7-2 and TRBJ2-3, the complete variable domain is GAGVSQSPSNKVTEKGKDVELRCDPISGHTALYWYRQSLGQGLEFLIYFQGNSAPDKSGLPSDRFSAERTGGSVSTLTIQRTQQEDSAVYLCASSTQPDTDTQYFGPGTRLTVL.

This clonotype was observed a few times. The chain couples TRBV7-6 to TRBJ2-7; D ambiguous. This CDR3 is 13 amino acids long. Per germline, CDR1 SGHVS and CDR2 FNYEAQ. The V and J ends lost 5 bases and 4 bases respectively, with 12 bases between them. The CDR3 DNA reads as TGTGCCAGCAGCCAACCCCCAAAGTACGAGCAGTACTTC. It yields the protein CASSQPPKYEQYF.